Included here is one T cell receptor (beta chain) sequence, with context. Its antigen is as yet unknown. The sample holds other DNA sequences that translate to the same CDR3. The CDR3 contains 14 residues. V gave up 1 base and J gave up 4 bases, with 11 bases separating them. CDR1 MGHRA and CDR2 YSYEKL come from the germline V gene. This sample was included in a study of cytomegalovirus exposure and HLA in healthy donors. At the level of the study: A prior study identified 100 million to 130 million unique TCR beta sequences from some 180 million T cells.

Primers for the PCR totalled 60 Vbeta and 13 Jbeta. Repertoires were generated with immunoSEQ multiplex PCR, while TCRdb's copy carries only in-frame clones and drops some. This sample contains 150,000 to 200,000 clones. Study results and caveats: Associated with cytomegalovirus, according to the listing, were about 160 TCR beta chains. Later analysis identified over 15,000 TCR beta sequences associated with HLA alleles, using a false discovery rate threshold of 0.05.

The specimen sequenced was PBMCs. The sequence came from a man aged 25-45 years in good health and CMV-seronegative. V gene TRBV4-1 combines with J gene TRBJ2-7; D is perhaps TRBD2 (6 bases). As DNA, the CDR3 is TGCGCCAGCAGCCAAGTCGGGAGAAGGTACGAGCAGTACTTC. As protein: CASSQVGRRYEQYF.